These 30 T cell receptor beta chains originate from one sample sequenced in a study of OX40 agonist ivuxolimab in advanced cancers. Profiling relied on immunoSEQ multiplex PCR, and the TCRdb table lists in-frame clones only, not all of them. This table holds around 76,000 clones, 86% found once. The material was CD4+ or CD8+ T cells sorted from blood, obtained in a trial of the OX40 agonist ivuxolimab. The receptors here all came from an adult with an advanced solid tumor such as melanoma, head and neck, liver or kidney cancer.

This clone was seen just once. The rearrangement links TRBV5-6 to TRBJ2-1; no definite D call. This CDR3 spans 14 amino acids. Germline assignment: CDR1 SGHDT and CDR2 YYEEEE. Trimming pared 2 bases from V and 8 bases from J, leaving 14 bases between. In nucleotides, the CDR3 is TGTGCCAGCAGCTTATTGCTGTTAGGCGATGAGCAGTTCTTC. This encodes CASSLLLLGDEQFF.

The CDR3 nucleotides are TGTGCCAGCAGCGGACGAATAGGACAGGGTTTCGACACTGAAGCTTTCTTT. Its translation: CASSGRIGQGFDTEAFF. This chain joins TRBV9 and TRBJ1-1; 8 bases line up with TRBD1. CDR3 length: 17 residues. Germline-derived CDR1 and CDR2 are SGDLS and YYNGEE. Trimming cost V 3 bases and J 3 bases; bases outside gene matches: 13.

This clone was picked up a small number of times. CDR3 in DNA: TGTGCCAGCAGTTCTAGAGGGGGGATTTTGAACACTGAAGCTTTCTTT. Its translation: CASSSRGGILNTEAFF. The chain carries TRBV28 and TRBJ1-1, with a weak D call TRBD1 (6 bases). V was shortened by 4 bases and J by 0 bases, with 15 bases between the two germline ends. The germline CDR1 and CDR2 sequences are MDHEN and SYDVKM. This CDR3 is built from 16 residues.

This clone was recorded once. The genes are TRBV18 and TRBJ1-2; tentatively, D is TRBD1 (5 bases). The V gene's germline CDR1 is KGHSH and CDR2 LQKENI. V lost 4 bases to trimming and J lost 8 bases, with 11 bases between them. The CDR3 is made up of 12 amino acids. As DNA, the CDR3 is TGTGCCAGCTCACATCGGGACGGAGGCTACACCTTC. Encoded protein: CASSHRDGGYTF.

This sequence joins TRBV5-1 and TRBJ2-1; no definite D call. The CDR3 extends over 13 amino acids. Deletions cut 0 bases from V and 2 bases from J, with 3 bases between. The germline V gene has CDR1 SGHRS and CDR2 YFSETQ. The CDR3 reads CASSLVPYNEQFF. The CDR3 DNA reads TGCGCCAGCAGCTTGGTTCCCTACAATGAGCAGTTCTTC.

This clone was seen only a few times. The chain uses TRBV4-2 and TRBJ2-7; tentative D call: TRBD1 (6 bases). V was cut by 0 bases and J by 1 base, with 10 bases left in between. CDR1 and CDR2 from the germline V gene are LGHNA and YNFKEQ. The CDR3 runs to 15 residues. CDR3 bases: TGTGCCAGCAGCCAAGATCAGGGGCCGTCCTACGAGCAGTACTTC. It yields the protein CASSQDQGPSYEQYF.

The chain recombines TRBV7-9 with TRBJ2-1; 12 bases are shared with TRBD2. Germline assignment: CDR1 SEHNR and CDR2 FQNEAQ (reference sequence). V lost 5 bases to trimming and J lost 0 bases; unmatched junction nucleotides: 5. CDR3 size: 17 residues. CDR3 in amino acids: CASSRTSGVHSYNEQFF. The DNA of the CDR3 is TGTGCCAGCAGCCGGACTAGCGGGGTTCACTCCTACAATGAGCAGTTCTTC.

This sequence joins TRBV7-9 and TRBJ2-5; TRBD2 is a possible D gene (6 bases). The CDR3 has 15 amino acids. Trimming removed 5 bases at V and 6 bases at J, with 19 bases between. Per germline, CDR1 SEHNR and CDR2 FQNEAQ (reference sequence). Written as DNA, the CDR3 is TGTGCCAGCAGCGCCGTCGGGGGACCTGTTCAGACCCAGTACTTC. Amino acids: CASSAVGGPVQTQYF.

The chain links TRBV7-2 to TRBJ1-4; D unresolved. Looked up from germline, CDR1 is SGHTA and CDR2 is FQGNSA. The V gene lost 5 bases and the J gene lost 8 bases, with 15 bases spanning the gap. CDR3 length: 14 residues. CDR3 coding DNA: TGTGCCAGCAGCCCGGGAGGAAGTAGCGAAAAACTGTTTTTT. Protein product: CASSPGGSSEKLFF. Looking up the rest from reference TRBV7-2 and TRBJ1-4 gives the full variable domain: GAGVSQSPSNKVTEKGKDVELRCDPISGHTALYWYRQSLGQGLEFLIYFQGNSAPDKSGLPSDRFSAERTGGSVSTLTIQRTQQEDSAVYLCASSPGGSSEKLFFGSGTQLSVL.

This chain joins TRBV12-5 and TRBJ2-7; 7 nucleotides match TRBD1. The length of the CDR3 is 16 residues. After removal of 4 bases from V and 0 bases from J, the junction contained 9 bases not matched to a gene. Germline V CDR1 and CDR2: LGHNT, FRNRAP. The CDR3 DNA sequence: TGTGCTAGTGGTTCCCGGGACAGCCGACGCTCCTACGAGCAGTACTTC. It specifies CASGSRDSRRSYEQYF.

This clone was detected only once. The J gene is TRBJ2-2, the V gene TRBV2, with D perhaps TRBD2 (5 bases). Germline lookup yields CDR1 SNHLY and CDR2 FYNNEI. There are 14 residues in the CDR3. Trimming stripped 7 bases from V and 1 base from J, with 10 bases between. CDR3 amino acids: CASTGAGNTGELFF. The CDR3 bases are TGTGCCAGCACCGGTGCGGGGAACACCGGGGAGCTGTTTTTT. The variable domain in full, with the rest retrieved from reference TRBV2 and TRBJ2-2, is EPEVTQTPSHQVTQMGQEVILRCVPISNHLYFYWYRQILGQKVEFLVSFYNNEISEKSEIFDDQFSVERPDGSNFTLKIRSTKLEDSAMYFCASTGAGNTGELFFGEGSRLTVL.

This chain uses TRBV11-2 with TRBJ2-6, with 7 bases lining up with TRBD1. The CDR3 contains 18 residues. From germline, CDR1 is SGHAT and CDR2 FQNNGV. The V gene end was trimmed by 1 base and the J gene end by 2 bases; junction bases not matched to a gene: 8. CDR3 amino acids: CASSLVGQKSPGANVLTF. The CDR3 coding sequence is TGTGCCAGCAGCTTAGTGGGACAGAAATCCCCTGGGGCCAACGTCCTGACTTTC.

V is TRBV7-8 and J is TRBJ2-5, with 10 bases that match TRBD2. The CDR3 runs to 15 residues. The junction had 9 bases not matched to a gene; V was cut back by 6 bases and J by 5 bases. Germline CDR1 and CDR2: SGHVS and FQNEAQ. The DNA of the CDR3 is TGTGCCAGCAGGTCCGGGACTAGCGCGTGGGAGACCCAGTACTTC. It translates to CASRSGTSAWETQYF.

The genes are TRBV28 and TRBJ1-4; 12 bases line up with TRBD1. J lost 11 bases, V lost 8 bases, and 9 bases had no gene match. The CDR3 contains 14 residues. The V gene's germline CDR1 is MDHEN and CDR2 SYDVKM. The CDR3, as DNA: TGTGCCAGCTCCCCCGGGACAGGGGGCGGGAAACTGTTTTTT. Translating it yields CASSPGTGGGKLFF.

This clone was seen only once. The rearrangement joins TRBV4-3 to TRBJ1-3; D unresolved. Germline V lookup: CDR1 LGHNA, CDR2 YSLEER. The CDR3 extends over 15 amino acids. V was clipped by 0 bases and J by 1 base, with 7 bases between them. CDR3 nucleotide sequence: TGCGCCAGCAGCCAAGATCGCGGGTCTGGAAACACCATATATTTT. Amino acid sequence: CASSQDRGSGNTIYF.

V usage is TRBV28 and J usage is TRBJ1-2, with a possible D match to TRBD1 (6 bases). V was clipped by 3 bases and J by 6 bases, with 14 bases between them. The CDR3 consists of 14 residues. Germline CDR1 and CDR2: MDHEN and SYDVKM. CDR3 nucleotides: TGTGCCAGCAGTTTGATGGGGGCCGGGGATGGCTACACCTTC. Translation gives CASSLMGAGDGYTF.

V and J are TRBV27 and TRBJ2-2, with D uncertain. The CDR3 spans 14 residues. CDR1 is MNHEY and CDR2 is SMNVEV in the germline V gene (reference sequence). V gave up 3 bases and J gave up 1 base, with 6 bases separating them. The CDR3 spells CASSLLGNTGELFF. The CDR3 nucleotides read TGTGCCAGCAGTTTGCTGGGGAACACCGGGGAGCTGTTTTTT.

This chain links TRBV5-1 with TRBJ1-4; D is uncertain. The CDR3 loop spans 14 amino acids. V shed 2 bases and J shed 0 bases, with 5 bases lying between them. The germline V gene has CDR1 SGHRS and CDR2 YFSETQ. CDR3 sequence (DNA): TGCGCCAGCAGCTTAGGCTCAACTAATGAAAAACTGTTTTTT. Its protein product is CASSLGSTNEKLFF. Full variable domain (outside the CDR3, taken from reference TRBV5-1 and TRBJ1-4): KAGVTQTPRYLIKTRGQQVTLSCSPISGHRSVSWYQQTPGQGLQFLFEYFSETQRNKGNFPGRFSGRQFSNSRSEMNVSTLELGDSALYLCASSLGSTNEKLFFGSGTQLSVL.

A single count supports this clone. V usage is TRBV19 and J usage is TRBJ2-6, with D perhaps given as TRBD1 or TRBD2 (6 bases each). Trimming took 7 bases from V and 3 from J, leaving 22 bases between them. Germline V gene sequence: CDR1 LNHDA, CDR2 SQIVND (reference sequence). This CDR3 is built from 18 residues. The CDR3 region is CASNRGYRVAGGANVLTF. As DNA, the CDR3 is TGTGCCAGTAACCGGGGGTACAGGGTTGCTGGTGGGGCCAACGTCCTGACTTTC. Complete variable domain (other parts from reference TRBV19 and TRBJ2-6): DGGITQSPKYLFRKEGQNVTLSCEQNLNHDAMYWYRQDPGQGLRLIYYSQIVNDFQKGDIAEGYSVSREKKESFPLTVTSAQKNPTAFYLCASNRGYRVAGGANVLTFGAGSRLTVL.

This clone was counted only a few times. The chain employs TRBV2 and TRBJ1-6; D is unclear. CDR3 size: 11 residues. The V gene's germline CDR1 is SNHLY and CDR2 FYNNEI. Trimming left V 5 bases short and J 9 bases short, with 5 bases between. CDR3 amino acids: CASSTASPLHF. As DNA, the CDR3 is TGTGCCAGCAGTACAGCTTCACCCCTCCACTTT.

The CDR3 DNA reads TGTGCCAGCAGACGGGGGGTAGAGCAGTACTTC. This codes for CASRRGVEQYF. This chain uses TRBV11-2 with TRBJ2-5; 7 positions agree with TRBD2. V was clipped by 6 bases and J by 11 bases; unmatched bases: 6. Germline assignment: CDR1 SGHAT and CDR2 FQNNGV. The CDR3 runs to 11 residues.

The CDR3 DNA sequence: TGTGCCAGCAGCACAGCCGCAGATACGCAGTATTTT. This sequence encodes CASSTAADTQYF. The rearrangement uses TRBV2 and TRBJ2-3; the D is unclear. V was trimmed by 6 bases and J by 4 bases, leaving 8 bases between them. Germline V CDR1 and CDR2: SNHLY, FYNNEI. This CDR3 is built from 12 residues.

The rearrangement joins TRBV7-2 to TRBJ1-4; 8 bases agree with TRBD1. Looked up from germline, CDR1 is SGHTA and CDR2 is FQGNSA. This CDR3 is built from 16 residues. J lost 12 bases, V lost 5 bases, and 17 bases had no gene match. The CDR3 DNA reads TGTGCCAGCAGCGTAGGGGCCCCACAGGGGGTCGGAGAACTGTTTTTT. Its translation: CASSVGAPQGVGELFF.

This clone was counted only a few times. The chain recombines TRBV16 with TRBJ1-2; TRBD1 matches 8 bases. Losses at the gene ends were 2 bases for V and 3 bases for J; bases not matched to a gene: 8. Germline V CDR1 and CDR2: KGHSY, FQNENV. The CDR3 length is 16 residues. CDR3 bases: TGTGCCAGCAGCCAACGCCCGGACAGGGACTACTATGGCTACACCTTC. It yields the protein CASSQRPDRDYYGYTF.

The chain employs TRBV30 and TRBJ1-1; D not certain. Germline loops: CDR1 GTSNPN, CDR2 SVGIG (reference sequence). The CDR3 totals 14 residues. The V gene lost 0 bases and the J gene lost 1 base, with 9 bases spanning the gap. CDR3 nucleotide sequence: TGTGCCTGGAGTGTACTTGAGGGGAACACTGAAGCTTTCTTT. Its translation is CAWSVLEGNTEAFF. The whole variable domain, filled in from reference TRBV30 and TRBJ1-1, reads SQTIHQWPATLVQPVGSPLSLECTVEGTSNPNLYWYRQAAGRGLQLLFYSVGIGQISSEVPQNLSASRPQDRQFILSSKKLLLSDSGFYLCAWSVLEGNTEAFFGQGTRLTVV.

The chain has TRBV7-3 and TRBJ2-5; TRBD2 matches 9 bases. Looked up from germline, CDR1 is SGHTA and CDR2 is FQGTGA. The CDR3 consists of 15 residues. The ends lost 6 bases at V and 7 bases at J; junction bases unmatched: 12. CDR3 region: CASSPSGGSYRTQYF. The CDR3 coding sequence is TGTGCCAGCAGTCCGAGCGGGGGGTCGTACAGGACCCAGTACTTC.

The genes are TRBV7-2 and TRBJ2-7, with D tentatively TRBD1 (6 bases). Germline V gene lookup returns CDR1 SGHTA and CDR2 FQGNSA. The V end lost 3 bases, the J end lost 7 bases, and 16 bases lay between the germline ends. The CDR3 has 14 residues. The CDR3 nucleotides are TGTGCCAGCAGCTTTGATACAGGGACCAGGGAGCAGTACTTC. Residues: CASSFDTGTREQYF.

This chain links TRBV5-6 with TRBJ2-5; maybe TRBD1 (5 bases). CDR3 length equals 15 residues. Trimming took 4 bases from V and 3 from J, leaving 16 bases between them. CDR1 is SGHDT and CDR2 is YYEEEE in the germline V gene. The CDR3 loop is CASSPQGLREETQYF. CDR3 in DNA: TGTGCCAGCAGCCCGCAGGGTCTCAGAGAAGAGACCCAGTACTTC.

The chain carries TRBV18 and TRBJ1-2, with 9 bases aligning to TRBD1. V was pared by 2 bases and J by 3 bases, with 4 bases of the junction left unmatched. The CDR3 runs to 15 residues. In germline, CDR1 is KGHSH, CDR2 LQKENI. CDR3 sequence reads: CASSPGTGPDYGYTF. The CDR3 region has the DNA TGTGCCAGCTCACCAGGGACAGGGCCAGACTATGGCTACACCTTC.

This chain's CDR3 is CASSFWLAGGLRSYNEQFF. The CDR3 DNA reads TGTGCCAGCAGCTTTTGGTTAGCGGGGGGGCTACGGTCCTACAATGAGCAGTTCTTC. V usage is TRBV5-5 and J usage is TRBJ2-1; 11 nucleotides line up with TRBD2. Germline CDR1 is SGHKS and CDR2 is YYEKEE (reference sequence). CDR3 size: 19 residues. The V and J ends lost 2 bases and 1 base, in that order; junction bases with no gene match: 11. Full variable domain (remainder filled in from reference TRBV5-5 and TRBJ2-1): DAGVTQSPTHLIKTRGQQVTLRCSPISGHKSVSWYQQVLGQGPQFIFQYYEKEERGRGNFPDRFSARQFPNYSSELNVNALLLGDSALYLCASSFWLAGGLRSYNEQFFGPGTRLTVL.